These T cell receptor beta chains were read from a single sample in a study of spatial heterogeneity in lung cancer. TCRdb itself ran the 5' RACE reads through MiXCR, one entry per CDR3 protein. The sample holds about 36,000 distinct CDR3 sequences; approximately 8% are singletons and the top ten take around a tenth. The sample consisted of PBMCs, taken at follow-up. The receptor source for this set is a male donor with early-stage non-small cell lung cancer. CDR3s include the opening cysteine and the closing phenylalanine or tryptophan. D genes are given only for firm matches. Expanded clones are given a class, and other clones once, few, many or no size at all.

J gene	D gene	clone size	V gene	CDR3 protein	CDR3 DNA
TRBJ1-2	TRBD1	few	TRBV29-1	CSVPRQGGYGYTF	TGCAGCGTCCCAAGACAGGGAGGCTATGGCTACACCTTC
TRBJ2-1	NA	many	TRBV12-3/TRBV12-4	CASRPTSHPSQFF	TGTGCCAGCAGGCCGACTAGTCACCCTTCTCAGTTCTTC
TRBJ1-5	NA	NA	TRBV7-9	CASSLTLGADNQPQHF	TGTGCCAGCAGCTTAACCCTCGGGGCAGACAATCAGCCCCAGCATTTT
TRBJ2-3	NA	many	TRBV20-1	CSAKDRPPADTQYF	TGCAGTGCTAAAGACAGGCCCCCCGCAGATACGCAGTATTTT
TRBJ2-3	NA	many	TRBV5-4	CASSLVGDTQYF	TGTGCCAGCAGCTTGGTGGGAGATACGCAGTATTTT
TRBJ2-7	TRBD2	many	TRBV7-6	CASSLTSGGVRYEQYF	TGTGCCAGCAGCTTAACCTCGGGGGGGGTTCGCTACGAGCAGTACTTC
TRBJ2-1	TRBD2	many	TRBV18	CASSPGEGQYNEQFF	TGTGCCAGCTCACCAGGGGAGGGCCAGTACAATGAGCAGTTCTTC
TRBJ2-7	TRBD2	NA	TRBV20-1	CSAPDRAGGTEYEQYF	TGCAGTGCGCCGGACCGAGCGGGGGGTACGGAATACGAGCAGTACTTC
TRBJ1-1	NA	many	TRBV12-3/TRBV12-4	CASSSPDTLDTEAFF	TGTGCCAGCAGTTCACCAGACACCTTGGACACTGAAGCTTTCTTT
TRBJ2-5	NA	few	TRBV25-1	CASTIFEGAQYF	TGTGCCAGCACCATCTTTGAAGGGGCCCAGTACTTC
TRBJ2-5	TRBD2	NA	TRBV11-2	CASSSLAGGPGKTQYF	TGTGCCAGCAGCTCTCTAGCGGGGGGGCCCGGAAAGACCCAGTACTTC
TRBJ2-3	NA	NA	TRBV6-1	CASSADITSTQYF	TGTGCCAGCAGTGCCGATATTACTAGCACGCAGTATTTT
TRBJ2-7	NA	NA	TRBV11-3	CASSPSRGSSYEQYF	TGTGCCAGCAGCCCATCACGGGGCAGCTCCTACGAGCAGTACTTC
TRBJ2-1	TRBD2	once	TRBV5-1	CASSLTGTSGYNEQFF	TGCGCCAGCAGCTTAACCGGGACTAGCGGTTACAATGAGCAGTTCTTC
TRBJ1-2	NA	many	TRBV6-1	CASSGGTYQLGYTF	TGTGCCAGCAGTGGGGGAACCTACCAGCTTGGCTACACCTTC
TRBJ1-4	NA	NA	TRBV19	CASSKRTELEKLFF	TGTGCCAGTAGTAAACGGACGGAACTTGAAAAACTGTTTTTT
TRBJ1-1	NA	many	TRBV4-1	CASSILERPKEQNTEAFF	TGCGCCAGCAGCATCCTTGAACGGCCAAAAGAACAGAACACTGAAGCTTTCTTT